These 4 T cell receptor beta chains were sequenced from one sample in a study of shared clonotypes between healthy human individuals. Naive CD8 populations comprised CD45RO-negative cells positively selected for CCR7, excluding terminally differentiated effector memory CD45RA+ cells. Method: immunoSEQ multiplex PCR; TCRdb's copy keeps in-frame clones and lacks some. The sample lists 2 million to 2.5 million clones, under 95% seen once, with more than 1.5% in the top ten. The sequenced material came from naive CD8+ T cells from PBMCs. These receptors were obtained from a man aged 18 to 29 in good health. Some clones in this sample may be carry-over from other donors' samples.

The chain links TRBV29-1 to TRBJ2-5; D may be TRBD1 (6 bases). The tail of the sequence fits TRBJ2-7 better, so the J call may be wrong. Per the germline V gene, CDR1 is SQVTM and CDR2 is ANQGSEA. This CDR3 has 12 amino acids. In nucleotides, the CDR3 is TGCAGCGTTGAAGACAGGGGCTACGAGCAGTACTTC. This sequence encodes CSVEDRGYEQYF.

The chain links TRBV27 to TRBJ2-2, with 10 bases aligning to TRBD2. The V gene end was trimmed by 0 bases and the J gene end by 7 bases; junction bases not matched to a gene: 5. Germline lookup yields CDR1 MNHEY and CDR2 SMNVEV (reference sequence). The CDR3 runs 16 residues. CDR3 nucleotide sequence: TGTGCCAGCAGTTTATCCCCCGGGACTAGCGTCGGGGAGCTGTTTTTT. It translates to CASSLSPGTSVGELFF.

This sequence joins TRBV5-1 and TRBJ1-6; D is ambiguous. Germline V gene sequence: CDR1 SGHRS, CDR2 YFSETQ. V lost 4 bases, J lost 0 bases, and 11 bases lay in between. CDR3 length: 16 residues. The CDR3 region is CASSPTLSSYNSPLHF. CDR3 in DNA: TGCGCCAGCAGCCCAACATTGAGCTCCTATAATTCACCCCTCCACTTT. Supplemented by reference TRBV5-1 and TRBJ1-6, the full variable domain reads KAGVTQTPRYLIKTRGQQVTLSCSPISGHRSVSWYQQTPGQGLQFLFEYFSETQRNKGNFPGRFSGRQFSNSRSEMNVSTLELGDSALYLCASSPTLSSYNSPLHFGNGTRLTVT.

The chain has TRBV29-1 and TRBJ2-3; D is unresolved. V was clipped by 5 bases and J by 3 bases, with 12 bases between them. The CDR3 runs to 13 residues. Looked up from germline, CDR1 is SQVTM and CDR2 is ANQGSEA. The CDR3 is CSVRVGGTDTQYF. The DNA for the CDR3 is TGCAGCGTTAGGGTCGGTGGGACAGATACGCAGTATTTT.